This entry is about one T cell receptor (beta chain). This clonotype has just one count. The clone's antigen remains unknown. No base qualities exist here, and no much larger clone lies one base off it. One read provides weak support. The sequencer listed for this sample is Illumina HiSeq 1500. The public reads were run again by TCRdb, first through fastp at Q25 and then through MiXCR, and only productive beta chains were kept. Rows are combined by CDR3 protein, so each entry shows the most common genes and DNA. A total of about 490,000 distinct CDR3 sequences appear in this sample, about 17% of them only once. The ten largest clones represent about 24% of the sample. The data were obtained in a study of T cell repertoires in cytomegalovirus infection (dated by TCRdb to between 2019 and 2020). As for the study more broadly: The HLA type of each donor mattered for the analysis, because public TCR beta signatures pointed to carriage of CMV infection along with the matching HLA type.

Sequences MNHEY (CDR1) and SVGEGT (CDR2) are obtained from the germline V gene. The CDR3 has 15 amino acids, counting the end cysteine and phenylalanine. Solely the CDR3 DNA is kept, with 45 bases framed from the first base. V is trimmed back by 2 bases and J by 3 bases, and the junction contains 7 bases that no gene match accounts for. Overall study results and their limits: Carriers of CMV infection plus the relevant HLA type were discriminated by the cumulative frequency of public TCR beta family members in the study cohort and in an independent roughly 370-donor cohort. The ex vivo response was dominated by HLA-C-restricted CMV-specific TCR beta clonotypes, which also provided the single most frequent clonotype in two of eight donors.

The rearrangement joined TRBV6-2 or TRBV6-3 to TRBJ2-7, and 7 junction bases match TRBD1. The material sequenced was CD8+ T cells from PBMCs. The sequence was obtained from a human donor in good health (CMV status not recorded). Some clones in this sample may be carry-over from other donors' samples. The CDR3 protein: CASSYGQYRGYEQYF. The DNA sequence is as follows: TGTGCCAGCAGTTACGGCCAGTACAGGGGCTACGAGCAGTACTTC.